Listed below are T cell receptor beta chains from one sample, sequenced in a study of blood T cell repertoires in COVID-19. Method: immunoSEQ multiplex PCR; TCRdb's copy keeps in-frame clones and lacks some. The profile shows over 200,000 clones, 80% to 90% of them singletons. Sequencing used PBMCs or T cells enriched from blood (not recorded which). The receptors here all came from a woman in her twenties or thirties who had been exposed to COVID-19. Each CDR3 is given with its conserved first and last residue. The D gene is left open where the match is weak. Some rows mark clone size as missing; the rest say once, few, many or name a class of expanded clone.

D | J | V | size | CDR3 | DNA
TRBD1 | TRBJ1-5 | TRBV10-1 | - | CASSDGTGPNQPQHF | TGCGCCAGCAGTGATGGGACAGGTCCCAATCAGCCCCAGCATTTT
- | TRBJ2-7 | TRBV3-1/TRBV3-2 | - | CASSRKRPLISYEQYF | TGTGCCAGCAGCCGCAAGCGGCCTTTGATCTCCTACGAGCAGTACTTC
TRBD2 | TRBJ2-7 | TRBV27 | - | CASSSGRGEQYF | TGTGCCAGCAGTAGCGGGAGAGGGGAGCAGTACTTC
TRBD2 | TRBJ2-7 | TRBV20-1 | - | CSASLLTSGSSEQYF | TGCAGTGCTAGTCTCCTGACTAGCGGGAGTTCCGAGCAGTACTTC
- | TRBJ2-4 | TRBV3-1/TRBV3-2 | - | CASSQGRASLAKNIQYF | TGTGCCAGCAGCCAAGGGCGGGCCAGCCTAGCCAAAAACATTCAGTACTTC
- | TRBJ1-2 | TRBV2 | few | CASSESAGSPYGYTF | TGTGCCAGCAGTGAATCTGCAGGAAGCCCCTATGGCTACACCTTC
- | TRBJ2-7 | TRBV20-1 | - | CSAGEEYEQYF | TGCAGTGCTGGCGAGGAGTACGAGCAGTACTTC
- | TRBJ2-7 | TRBV7-9 | - | CASSWRATYEQYF | TGTGCCAGCAGCTGGAGGGCAACCTACGAGCAGTACTTC
TRBD1 | TRBJ1-5 | TRBV30 | - | CAWAGQGAYQPQHF | TGTGCCTGGGCGGGACAGGGGGCATACCAGCCCCAGCATTTT
- | TRBJ1-2 | TRBV7-2 | - | CASSLVSGGYTF | TGTGCCAGCAGCTTAGTCAGCGGTGGCTACACCTTC
- | TRBJ1-1 | TRBV14 | - | CASSQDSRGNTEAFF | TGTGCCAGCAGCCAAGATTCAAGGGGGAACACTGAAGCTTTCTTT
TRBD1 | TRBJ1-2 | TRBV18 | - | CASSPLDRGSGGYTF | TGTGCCAGCTCACCACTTGACAGGGGGAGCGGCGGCTACACCTTC